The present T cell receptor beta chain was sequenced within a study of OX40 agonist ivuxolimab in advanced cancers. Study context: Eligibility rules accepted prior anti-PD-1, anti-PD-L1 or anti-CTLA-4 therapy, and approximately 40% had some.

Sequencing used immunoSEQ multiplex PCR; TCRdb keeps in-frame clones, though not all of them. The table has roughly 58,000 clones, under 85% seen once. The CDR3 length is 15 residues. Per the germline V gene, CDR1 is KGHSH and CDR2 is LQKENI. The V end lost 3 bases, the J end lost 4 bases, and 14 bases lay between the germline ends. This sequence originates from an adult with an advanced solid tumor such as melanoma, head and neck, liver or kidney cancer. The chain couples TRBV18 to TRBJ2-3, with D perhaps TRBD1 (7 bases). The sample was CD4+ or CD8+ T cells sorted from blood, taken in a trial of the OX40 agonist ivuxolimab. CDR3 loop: CASSPNRGGADTQYF. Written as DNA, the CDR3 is TGTGCCAGCTCACCGAACAGGGGAGGCGCAGATACGCAGTATTTT.